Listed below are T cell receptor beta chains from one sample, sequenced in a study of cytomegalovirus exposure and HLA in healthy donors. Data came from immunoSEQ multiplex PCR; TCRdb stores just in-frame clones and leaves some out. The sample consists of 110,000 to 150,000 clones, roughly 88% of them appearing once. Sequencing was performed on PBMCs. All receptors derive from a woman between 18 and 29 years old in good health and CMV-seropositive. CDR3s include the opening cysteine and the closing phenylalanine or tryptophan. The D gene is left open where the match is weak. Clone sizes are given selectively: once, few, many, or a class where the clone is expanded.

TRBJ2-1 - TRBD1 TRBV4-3 CASSQDSGQGENEQFF TGCGCCAGCAGCCAAGATTCGGGACAGGGTGAGAATGAGCAGTTCTTC
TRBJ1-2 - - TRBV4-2 CASSQGSIREDGYTF TGTGCCAGCAGCCAAGGTTCGATCAGGGAGGACGGCTACACCTTC
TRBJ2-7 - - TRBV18 CASSPPGVNEQYF TGTGCCAGCTCACCGCCAGGGGTCAACGAGCAGTACTTC
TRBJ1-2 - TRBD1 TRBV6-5 CASTPGTGRGYTF TGTGCCAGCACCCCAGGGACAGGGAGAGGCTACACCTTC
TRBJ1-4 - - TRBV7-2 CASSAGPYEKLFF TGTGCCAGCAGCGCAGGGCCCTATGAAAAACTGTTTTTT
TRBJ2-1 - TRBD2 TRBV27 CASSFLFGTSGRNEQFF TGTGCCAGCAGTTTCCTCTTCGGGACTAGCGGACGAAATGAGCAGTTCTTC
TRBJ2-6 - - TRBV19 CASSRVLTSQSRANVLTF TGTGCCAGTAGTCGTGTGTTGACATCACAAAGTCGGGCCAACGTCCTGACTTTC
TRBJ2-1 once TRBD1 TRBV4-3 CASSQDIGTEYNEQFF TGCGCCAGCAGCCAAGATATAGGGACAGAATACAATGAGCAGTTCTTC
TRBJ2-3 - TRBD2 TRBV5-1 CATGHGGVTDTQYF TGCGCCACGGGGCATGGGGGGGTCACAGATACGCAGTATTTT
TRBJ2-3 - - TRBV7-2 CASSFHTKSTDTQYF TGTGCCAGCAGCTTCCACACCAAGAGCACAGATACGCAGTATTTT
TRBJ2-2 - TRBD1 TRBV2 CASTPLGQGNTGELFF TGTGCCAGCACCCCGCTTGGACAGGGCAACACCGGGGAGCTGTTTTTT
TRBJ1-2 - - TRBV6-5 CASSYRRGLNYGYTF TGTGCCAGCAGTTACAGGCGGGGCCTAAACTATGGCTACACCTTC
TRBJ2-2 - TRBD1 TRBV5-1 CASSLGQGGTGELFF TGCGCCAGCAGCTTGGGACAGGGTGGTACCGGGGAGCTGTTTTTT
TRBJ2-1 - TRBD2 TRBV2 CASSGSGAYNEQFF TGTGCCAGCAGTGGTAGCGGGGCCTACAATGAGCAGTTCTTC
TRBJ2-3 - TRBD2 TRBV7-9 CASSLGTSGGATDTQYF TGTGCCAGCAGCTTAGGTACTAGCGGGGGGGCAACAGATACGCAGTATTTT
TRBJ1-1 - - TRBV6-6 CASRPLTGRGEAFF TGTGCCAGCAGACCTCTCACCGGTCGGGGGGAAGCTTTCTTT
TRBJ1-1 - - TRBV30 CAWRNPYGSTEAFF TGTGCCTGGAGGAACCCATACGGGTCCACTGAAGCTTTCTTT
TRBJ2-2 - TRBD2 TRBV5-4 CASSWTSGNTGELFF TGTGCCAGCAGCTGGACTAGCGGGAACACCGGGGAGCTGTTTTTT
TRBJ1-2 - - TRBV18 CASSPPGAQNYGYTF TGTGCCAGCTCACCGCCAGGGGCCCAAAACTATGGCTACACCTTC